This T cell receptor (beta chain) was obtained from a study of OX40 agonist ivuxolimab in advanced cancers. For the study in its entirety: Ivuxolimab, which targeted the costimulatory receptor OX40 (CD134), was an agonistic, fully human IgG2 monoclonal antibody. Intravenous ivuxolimab was administered to patients every 2 weeks at six dose levels: 0.01, 0.1, 0.3, 1.5, 3 and 10 mg/kg. Of the approximately 54 patients in dose escalation, about 20 had hepatocellular carcinoma, about 15 had melanoma, 9 had renal cell carcinoma and 9 had head and neck cancer. The dose-escalation cohort was 82.7% male with a mean age of about 58 years, ranging from about 20 to 80. Prior anti-PD-1, anti-PD-L1 or anti-CTLA-4 therapy was permitted, and checkpoint inhibitors had been received by roughly 42% of dose-escalation patients. Partial responses occurred in three dose-escalation patients, of whom one had hepatocellular carcinoma and two had cutaneous melanoma. Peripheral TCRbeta sequencing aimed to test whether ivuxolimab altered TCR sequence diversity and caused clonal T-cell expansion. The paper describes the monotherapy dose-escalation part (N of about 47 patients) of the phase I trial of ivuxolimab.

V is clipped by 3 bases and J by 0 bases, and the sequence between their germline boundaries is 12 bases long. According to the germline V gene, CDR1 reads KGHSH and CDR2 reads LQKENI. There are 16 amino acids in the CDR3, from cysteine to phenylalanine inclusive. The entry retains the CDR3 DNA only, 48 bases that are in frame from base 1. Patients with a history of autoimmune disease or receiving systemic immunosuppression were excluded from the trial. Peripheral blood for TCR sequencing was collected from all dose cohorts at baseline, on cycle 4 day 1, and on cycle 7 day 1. The samples were drawn from a first-in-human, open-label, multicenter phase I dose-escalation trial of ivuxolimab. Adults with locally advanced or metastatic head and neck squamous cell, hepatocellular, melanoma or renal cell carcinoma were enrolled in the trial. Before TCR sequencing, CD4+ T cells and CD8+ T cells were sorted from peripheral blood as separate populations.

Overall study outcomes, separate from this receptor: In the 0.1-3.0 mg/kg groups, partial responders were among the patients with the lowest normalized peripheral clonal expansion, particularly in CD8+ T cells. Clonal expansion of both CD4+ and CD8+ blood T cells was observed from baseline to week 6 at doses 0.1 to 3.0 mg/kg. After ivuxolimab, more expanded clones were found on average in CD8+ T cells than in CD4+ T cells. Low levels of normalized T-cell clonal expansion were also shown by some nonresponding patients. Antigen specificity was not determined for the clonally expanded peripheral T cells.

Comment on this clone: It has no known antigen specificity. No quality values exist for individual bases; no much larger clone is one base distant.

For sequencing of the TCRbeta CDR3 region, genomic DNA was extracted from the sorted cells. The immunoSEQ Assay was used for sequencing of TCRbeta CDR3 regions. As stored in TCRdb, this immuneACCESS dataset retains in-frame rearrangements with V and J assigned. A fraction of the clones does not appear; measured against another copy, unresolved V genes explain less than half of the discrepancy, and the remainder lacks a known reason. This sample holds 50,000 to 75,000 clones; over 80% were observed only once. The biggest ten clones account for 0.37% of the sample. Sample: CD4+ or CD8+ T cells sorted from blood, taken in a trial of the OX40 agonist ivuxolimab. The TCR originated in an adult with an advanced solid tumor such as melanoma, head and neck, liver or kidney cancer. The V and J segments used are TRBV18 and TRBJ2-1; the D segment could be TRBD1, given 7 matching bases. CDR3 protein: CASSPQGGGSYNEQFF. The DNA sequence is TGTGCCAGCTCACCTCAGGGGGGAGGCTCCTACAATGAGCAGTTCTTC.